These 7 T cell receptor beta chains were all obtained from the same sample, sequenced in a study of T cell clonality in common variable immunodeficiency. Using immunoSEQ multiplex PCR, the repertoire was profiled, and TCRdb retains in-frame clones only, with some absent. This repertoire holds under 35,000 clones, and none appear only once. Input material: peripheral blood mononuclear cells. All receptors come from a person aged 18-70 years in good health.

This clone has a count of ten or more. From the germline J gene comes the end of the CDR3, since the read stops 3 residues before it. The rearrangement links TRBV6-1 to TRBJ2-7, with D maybe TRBD2 (5 bases). The CDR3 covers 13 residues. CDR1 and CDR2 (germline): MNHNS, SASEGT. Trimming removed 2 bases at V and 3 bases at J, with 8 bases between. CDR3 DNA, as far as it was read: TGTGCCAGCAGTGAAACTAGAGACTACGAG. It is translated as CASSETRDYE. The CDR3 in full is CASSETRDYEQYF.

As regards this clone: The sequenced fragment ends 3 residues before the CDR3 boundary, so the rest is inferred from the germline J gene. The gene calls are TRBV7-2 and TRBJ2-5; TRBD1 matches 7 bases. CDR3 size: 15 residues. The ends lost 3 bases at V and 2 bases at J; junction bases unmatched: 6. The germline CDR1 and CDR2 sequences are SGHTA and FQGNSA. The DNA read from the CDR3 is TGTGCCAGCAGCTTCACCCCGGGACAGCAAGAGACC. Its protein is CASSFTPGQQET. The CDR3 in its entirety is CASSFTPGQQETQYF.

This clone was picked up a small number of times. The read falls 3 residues short of the CDR3 end, and the missing part is taken from the germline J gene. The chain couples TRBV30 to TRBJ1-2; tentatively, D is TRBD1 (5 bases). The CDR3 is 14 amino acids. CDR1 and CDR2 from the germline V gene are GTSNPN and SVGIG (reference sequence). CDR3 bases read: TGTGCCTGGAAGGCGGGACTCCACACAGATACC. Translated: CAWKAGLHTDT. The CDR3 as a whole reads CAWKAGLHTDTYTF.

This clone was seen at least ten times. CDR3 bases read: TGCAGTGCTCATCGGCTTAATTACGGGGTGGACAATGAG. Encoded protein: CSAHRLNYGVDNE. The CDR3 reads in full as CSAHRLNYGVDNEQFF. The genes are TRBV20-1 and TRBJ2-1, with a tentative D call TRBD2 (5 bases). The read ends 3 residues early relative to the CDR3; the germline J gene fills the gap. CDR1 is DFQATT and CDR2 is SNEGSKA in the germline V gene (reference sequence). The V gene lost 5 bases and the J gene lost 5 bases, with 22 bases spanning the gap. The CDR3 consists of 16 residues.

In its sample, this clone was seen many times. The read gets to within 3 residues of the CDR3 end, and the germline J gene fills in the rest. This chain uses TRBV4-2 with TRBJ2-6, with unresolved D. Germline loops: CDR1 LGHNA, CDR2 YNFKEQ. Between the trimmed V and J ends, which lost 0 bases and 4 bases, there was a span of 7 bases. This CDR3 contains 15 residues. CDR3 protein: CASSQDVAGANVLTF. The CDR3 bases that were read are TGTGCCAGCAGCCAAGACGTTGCGGGGGCCAACGTC.

This clone was found a few times. The observed sequence ends 3 residues before the CDR3 terminus, with the missing tail filled in from the germline J gene. The chain joins TRBV6-1 to TRBJ2-3, with D perhaps matching TRBD2 (7 bases). Per the germline V gene, CDR1 is MNHNS and CDR2 is SASEGT. CDR3 length equals 15 residues. CDR3 DNA, as far as it was read: TGTGCCAGCAGTGAAAGGGGGAGGGGGAATCAGCCG. It specifies CASSERGRGNQP. The whole CDR3 reads CASSERGRGNQPQYF.

Concerning this clone: Read data end 3 residues before the CDR3 end; the end is taken from the germline J gene. The chain joins TRBV18 to TRBJ2-7; 8 bases are a match to TRBD1. Trimming at V came to 4 bases and at J to 4 bases, leaving 6 bases not matched to a gene. This CDR3 is 14 amino acids long. The V gene's germline CDR1 is KGHSH and CDR2 LQKENI. CDR3 amino acids: CASSQGQGVYEQYF. The sequenced part of the CDR3 DNA is TGTGCCAGCTCACAAGGACAGGGTGTGTACGAG.